The present TCR beta chain was sequenced within a study of long-term antiretroviral therapy in people with HIV. Study-level results: Those clones which expanded before ART made up the dominant part of the repertoire at all time points. Participants lacked recorded data on ART adherence, viral resistance or therapy changes.

Survey-level immunoSEQ v3.0 assays were run. Per sample, sequencing targeted roughly 40,000-55,000 T-cell genomes. Libraries were prepared by immunoSEQ multiplex PCR; TCRdb keeps only in-frame clonotypes and omits some of them. The sample lists over 15,000 clones, 76% seen once, with about 15% in the top ten. All donors provided no fewer than one pre-ART and no fewer than two post-ART PBMC samples. This clone is categorized as hyperexpanded. Its antigen is unidentified. The V and J ends lost 5 bases and 4 bases, in that order; junction bases with no gene match: 3. Germline lookup yields CDR1 SEHNR and CDR2 FQNEAQ (reference sequence). This CDR3 comprises 13 residues.

The chain joins TRBV7-9 to TRBJ1-2; 8 bases fit TRBD1. The sample was unsorted PBMCs, taken approximately 2.5 years before starting antiretroviral therapy. This sequence was found in a woman aged 50 to 60 with HIV. As DNA, the CDR3 is TGTGCCAGCAGCCCGACAGGGGTCTATGGCTACACCTTC. Encoded protein: CASSPTGVYGYTF.